Presented here are 30 T cell receptor beta chains from one specimen sequenced in a study of T cell changes during pregnancy in multiple sclerosis. Here immunoSEQ multiplex PCR was the method, and the copy in TCRdb shows in-frame clones only, minus some. The table records around 63,000 clones, 75% to 95% of them present only once. The source was peripheral blood, collected in the third trimester of pregnancy. The receptors derive from a female donor in good health, enrolled as a control in a pregnancy study.

V gene TRBV7-8 combines with J gene TRBJ2-7, with TRBD1 matching 10 bases. V lost 5 bases to trimming and J lost 5 bases; unmatched junction nucleotides: 6. Germline lookup yields CDR1 SGHVS and CDR2 FQNEAQ. The CDR3 length is 14 residues. The CDR3 nucleotides read TGTGCCAGCAGCCTGGGACAGGGGATCGACGAGCAGTACTTC. Protein product: CASSLGQGIDEQYF.

The CDR3 DNA follows: TGTGCCATCAGTGGGGACTTTGCAACTAATGAAAAACTGTTTTTT. This translates into CAISGDFATNEKLFF. This chain links TRBV10-3 with TRBJ1-4; D perhaps matches TRBD1 (5 bases). Between the trimmed V and J ends, which lost 4 bases and 0 bases, there was a span of 9 bases. CDR1 and CDR2 (germline): ENHRY, SYGVKD. The CDR3 consists of 15 residues.

This rearrangement joins TRBV30 to TRBJ2-3; no clear D. This CDR3 is built from 13 residues. The ends were cut back, 3 bases at V and 4 bases at J, with 11 bases in the middle. CDR1 and CDR2 (germline): GTSNPN, SVGIG (reference sequence). CDR3 in amino acids: CAWSRQQADTQYF. The CDR3 DNA follows: TGTGCCTGGAGCCGTCAGCAGGCAGATACGCAGTATTTT. Complete variable domain (other parts from reference TRBV30 and TRBJ2-3): SQTIHQWPATLVQPVGSPLSLECTVEGTSNPNLYWYRQAAGRGLQLLFYSVGIGQISSEVPQNLSASRPQDRQFILSSKKLLLSDSGFYLCAWSRQQADTQYFGPGTRLTVL.

The chain employs TRBV5-1 and TRBJ2-1; D remains unclear. Germline-derived CDR1 and CDR2 are SGHRS and YFSETQ. Trimming took off 7 bases at V and 5 bases at J, with 16 bases between the two ends. The CDR3 is 14 amino acids. The CDR3 loop is CASSIQTSHNEQFF. In DNA, the CDR3 is TGCGCCAGCTCCATACAGACGTCTCACAATGAGCAGTTCTTC.

V usage is TRBV9 and J usage is TRBJ2-3; TRBD1 matches at 8 bases. J was trimmed by 2 bases and V by 0 bases; bases with no gene match: 14. The V gene's germline CDR1 is SGDLS and CDR2 YYNGEE. The CDR3 sequence is 19 residues long. CDR3 bases: TGTGCCAGCAGCGTAGTGACAGGGGTTAGCAGCGAAAACACAGATACGCAGTATTTT. It specifies CASSVVTGVSSENTDTQYF.

The sample holds one count of this clone. This chain uses TRBV29-1 with TRBJ2-7, with D unclear. V was cut by 4 bases and J by 6 bases, with 10 bases left in between. CDR3 length: 11 amino acids. Germline CDR1 is SQVTM and CDR2 is ANQGSEA. The DNA of the CDR3 is TGCAGCGTTGTCAGGCATACCGAGCAGTACTTC. It is translated as CSVVRHTEQYF.

The rearrangement uses TRBV5-1 and TRBJ2-1; D unclear. Germline CDR1 and CDR2: SGHRS and YFSETQ. The V and J ends lost 4 bases and 5 bases respectively, with 13 bases between them. The CDR3 is 14 amino acids. The CDR3 protein is CASSPYSYDNEQFF. The CDR3 region has the DNA TGCGCCAGCAGCCCGTATAGCTATGACAATGAGCAGTTCTTC.

The rearrangement links TRBV5-4 to TRBJ2-7; 11 positions match TRBD2. V shed 3 bases and J 7 bases; nucleotides not matched to a gene: 6. Germline-derived CDR1 and CDR2 are SGHNT and YYREEE (reference sequence). The CDR3 length is 14 residues. CDR3 sequence reads: CASSSSGRLGEQYF. Written as DNA, the CDR3 is TGTGCCAGCAGCTCTAGCGGGAGGTTAGGGGAGCAGTACTTC.

J is TRBJ2-1 and V is TRBV9, with 12 positions matching TRBD2. Germline loops: CDR1 SGDLS, CDR2 YYNGEE. CDR3 size: 13 residues. V shed 3 bases and J 9 bases; nucleotides not matched to a gene: 1. CDR3 protein: CASSAGLAGEQFF. The CDR3 DNA follows: TGTGCCAGCAGCGCGGGACTAGCGGGTGAGCAGTTCTTC.

The chain recombines TRBV10-3 with TRBJ2-2; D is undetermined. The CDR3 length is 14 residues. V lost 1 base, J lost 1 base, and 4 bases lay in between. Germline V CDR1 and CDR2: ENHRY, SYGVKD. The CDR3 protein is CAISEWQNTGELFF. The CDR3 nucleotides read TGTGCCATCAGTGAGTGGCAGAACACCGGGGAGCTGTTTTTT.

The rearrangement links TRBV30 to TRBJ1-5, with D possibly matching TRBD1 (5 bases). Trimming cost V 1 base and J 5 bases, with 12 bases left between them. This CDR3 is 14 amino acids long. Germline lookup yields CDR1 GTSNPN and CDR2 SVGIG (reference sequence). The CDR3 is CAWSGGGCYQPQHF. CDR3 nucleotide sequence: TGTGCCTGGAGTGGGGGGGGGTGTTATCAGCCCCAGCATTTT.

This rearrangement joins TRBV5-1 to TRBJ2-7; D gene unclear. This CDR3 contains 12 residues. V gave up 1 base and J gave up 4 bases, with 6 bases separating them. From germline, CDR1 is SGHRS and CDR2 YFSETQ. The CDR3 sequence: CASSLTTYEQYF. The DNA for the CDR3 is TGCGCCAGCAGCTTGACCACATACGAGCAGTACTTC. The whole variable domain, filled in from reference TRBV5-1 and TRBJ2-7, reads KAGVTQTPRYLIKTRGQQVTLSCSPISGHRSVSWYQQTPGQGLQFLFEYFSETQRNKGNFPGRFSGRQFSNSRSEMNVSTLELGDSALYLCASSLTTYEQYFGPGTRLTVT.

V is TRBV27 and J is TRBJ2-4, with D perhaps matching TRBD2 (5 bases). The germline CDR1 and CDR2 sequences are MNHEY and SMNVEV (reference sequence). The CDR3 is 15 residues long. V was shortened by 5 bases and J by 0 bases, with 11 bases between the two germline ends. CDR3 coding DNA: TGTGCCAGCAGTCGCCTCCGGGGAGCCAAAAACATTCAGTACTTC. Protein sequence: CASSRLRGAKNIQYF.

The rearrangement uses TRBV2 and TRBJ1-2; D possibly corresponds to TRBD1 (6 bases). This CDR3 is 15 amino acids long. V dropped 6 bases and J dropped 0 bases, with 14 bases sitting between them. CDR1 is SNHLY, CDR2 FYNNEI, per germline. CDR3 amino acids: CASSSRDTTNYGYTF. The CDR3 nucleotides are TGTGCCAGCAGCTCTCGGGACACTACTAACTATGGCTACACCTTC. The full variable domain, its missing parts supplied by reference TRBV2 and TRBJ1-2, is EPEVTQTPSHQVTQMGQEVILRCVPISNHLYFYWYRQILGQKVEFLVSFYNNEISEKSEIFDDQFSVERPDGSNFTLKIRSTKLEDSAMYFCASSSRDTTNYGYTFGSGTRLTVV.

The V and J genes are TRBV7-9 and TRBJ2-1; possibly TRBD2 for D (5 bases). Germline V gives CDR1 SEHNR, CDR2 FQNEAQ (reference sequence). Trimming removed 1 base from V and 0 bases from J, with 13 bases in between. The CDR3 consists of 17 residues. DNA of the CDR3: TGTGCCAGCAGCTTAGAGGGCCCTGGGAGCTCCTACAATGAGCAGTTCTTC. Translation gives CASSLEGPGSSYNEQFF.

The genes are TRBV2 and TRBJ2-7, with no clear D. CDR1 is SNHLY and CDR2 is FYNNEI in the germline V gene. V was pared by 3 bases and J by 4 bases, with 13 bases between. The CDR3 runs 14 residues. CDR3 protein: CASSDGPMIYEQYF. CDR3 nucleotides: TGTGCCAGCAGTGATGGGCCAATGATATACGAGCAGTACTTC.

The chain couples TRBV29-1 to TRBJ2-7, with 7 bases that match TRBD1. With 4 bases clipped from V and 2 bases from J, the junction kept 2 bases outside the gene matches. This CDR3 has 12 amino acids. CDR1 is SQVTM and CDR2 is ANQGSEA in the germline V gene. CDR3 in amino acids: CSVGTGTYEQYF. The DNA for the CDR3 is TGCAGCGTTGGGACAGGTACCTACGAGCAGTACTTC.

The genes are TRBV10-3 and TRBJ2-1; possibly TRBD1 for D (6 bases). Looked up from germline, CDR1 is ENHRY and CDR2 is SYGVKD. The CDR3 length is 15 residues. The ends were cut back, 6 bases at V and 9 bases at J, with 21 bases in the middle. The CDR3 region has the DNA TGTGCCATCAGGGGGATCGAAACAGGGAATCCTGAGCAGTTCTTC. It yields the protein CAIRGIETGNPEQFF.

This chain links TRBV6-5 with TRBJ2-7; the D is unclear. Germline V gene lookup returns CDR1 MNHEY and CDR2 SVGAGI. The CDR3 spans 13 residues. V lost 4 bases and J 4 bases, leaving 11 bases between the germline ends. The CDR3 DNA follows: TGTGCCAGCAGTTCAAACCTAAATTACGAGCAGTACTTC. As protein: CASSSNLNYEQYF.

The genes are TRBV4-1 and TRBJ1-2; 8 bases align to TRBD1. CDR3 length equals 16 residues. Losses at the gene ends were 0 bases for V and 6 bases for J; bases not matched to a gene: 9. Germline CDR1 MGHRA, CDR2 YSYEKL. The CDR3 nucleotides are TGCGCCAGCAGCCAAGAGCCAACGACAGGGGTAGATGGCTACACCTTC. This translates into CASSQEPTTGVDGYTF.

The genes are TRBV5-6 and TRBJ2-7; TRBD1 matches 8 bases. This CDR3 is built from 15 residues. Germline V CDR1 and CDR2: SGHDT, YYEEEE. V shed 4 bases and J 1 base; nucleotides not matched to a gene: 7. The CDR3 DNA sequence: TGTGCCAGCAGCAATTGGACAGGGCCATCCTACGAGCAGTACTTC. This translates into CASSNWTGPSYEQYF.

The DNA of the CDR3 is TGTGCCAGCTCACCACCCGGTCCTCCAACTAATGAAAAACTGTTTTTT. Translated, it gives CASSPPGPPTNEKLFF. The chain joins TRBV18 to TRBJ1-4, with unresolved D. The V end was cut by 0 bases, the J end by 0 bases, with 8 bases between. There are 16 residues in the CDR3. Germline CDR1 is KGHSH and CDR2 is LQKENI. Supplemented by reference TRBV18 and TRBJ1-4, the full variable domain reads NAGVMQNPRHLVRRRGQEARLRCSPMKGHSHVYWYRQLPEEGLKFMVYLQKENIIDESGMPKERFSAEFPKEGPSILRIQQVVRGDSAAYFCASSPPGPPTNEKLFFGSGTQLSVL.

V gene TRBV29-1 combines with J gene TRBJ2-5, with D possibly being TRBD1 (5 bases). The CDR3 has 14 amino acids. Trimming left V 7 bases short and J 5 bases short, with 20 bases between. Germline V gene data show CDR1 as SQVTM and CDR2 as ANQGSEA. CDR3 residues: CSATWFGAEETQYF. CDR3 sequence (DNA): TGCAGCGCTACCTGGTTTGGGGCCGAGGAGACCCAGTACTTC.

V usage is TRBV7-9 and J usage is TRBJ2-7; TRBD2 agrees at 7 bases. With V trimmed by 6 bases and J by 0 bases, 8 bases remained unmatched. The CDR3 contains 15 residues. Germline CDR1 is SEHNR and CDR2 is FQNEAQ (reference sequence). Here the CDR3 DNA reads TGTGCCAGCAGGAATGGACTAGACTTCTCCTACGAGCAGTACTTC. Protein: CASRNGLDFSYEQYF.

The V gene is TRBV25-1, the J gene TRBJ2-3, with D perhaps matching TRBD2 (5 bases). This CDR3 has 13 amino acids. From germline, CDR1 is MGHDK and CDR2 SYGVNS. V lost 11 bases, J lost 3 bases, and 15 bases lay in between. Here the CDR3 DNA reads TGTGCCGCAGGCGGGTCGGGAACAGATACGCAGTATTTT. Its protein product is CAAGGSGTDTQYF. The full variable domain, completed using reference TRBV25-1 and TRBJ2-3, is EADIYQTPRYLVIGTGKKITLECSQTMGHDKMYWYQQDPGMELHLIHYSYGVNSTEKGDLSSESTVSRIRTEHFPLTLESARPSHTSQYLCAAGGSGTDTQYFGPGTRLTVL.

This sequence joins TRBV5-1 and TRBJ2-1, with D unclear. Germline loops: CDR1 SGHRS, CDR2 YFSETQ. V gave up 0 bases and J gave up 1 base, with 14 bases separating them. The CDR3 runs 17 residues. The CDR3 sequence is CASSLVGASVSYNEQFF. The CDR3 DNA follows: TGCGCCAGCAGCTTGGTAGGAGCTTCAGTATCCTACAATGAGCAGTTCTTC.

V and J are TRBV28 and TRBJ1-1; 8 bases are a match to TRBD1. J was trimmed by 4 bases and V by 6 bases; bases with no gene match: 7. The CDR3 is made up of 14 amino acids. The germline CDR1 and CDR2 sequences are MDHEN and SYDVKM. For the CDR3, the DNA is TGTGCCAGCAGCCCGGACAGGGCCCTCACTGAAGCTTTCTTT. Translation gives CASSPDRALTEAFF.

The J gene is TRBJ2-5, the V gene TRBV2; 9 nucleotides line up with TRBD1. The germline V gene encodes CDR1 SNHLY and CDR2 FYNNEI. V dropped 7 bases and J dropped 3; count of bases not matched to a gene: 12. The CDR3 sequence is 16 residues long. This chain's CDR3 is CASTPGTGSTEETQYF. The CDR3, as DNA: TGTGCCAGCACCCCCGGGACAGGGTCAACGGAAGAGACCCAGTACTTC.

The rearrangement joins TRBV2 to TRBJ1-2; D is unresolved. With 0 bases removed from V and 8 bases from J, the gap between germline ends came to 16 bases. The germline CDR1 and CDR2 sequences are SNHLY and FYNNEI. This CDR3 region has 15 residues. CDR3 residues: CASSEALFQTRGYTF. CDR3 DNA: TGTGCCAGCAGTGAAGCGCTTTTCCAAACCCGGGGCTACACCTTC. The whole variable domain, remainder taken from reference TRBV2 and TRBJ1-2, is EPEVTQTPSHQVTQMGQEVILRCVPISNHLYFYWYRQILGQKVEFLVSFYNNEISEKSEIFDDQFSVERPDGSNFTLKIRSTKLEDSAMYFCASSEALFQTRGYTFGSGTRLTVV.

This CDR3 reads CASSYRTDSAAGYTF. The CDR3 nucleotides are TGTGCCAGCAGCTATCGGACAGACTCGGCGGCGGGCTACACCTTC. The V gene is TRBV7-2, the J gene TRBJ1-2; a possible D gene is TRBD1 (6 bases). Germline values: CDR1 SGHTA, CDR2 FQGNSA. V lost 4 bases to trimming and J lost 8 bases, with 20 bases between them. There are 15 residues in the CDR3.